The sequence of this TCR beta chain was determined in a study of tumor and adjacent non-tumor tissue in lung cancer (dated by TCRdb to between 2017 and 2018). General notes on the study: The cohort included around eleven adenocarcinoma, a couple of squamous cell carcinoma and 1 small cell lung cancer patients. Ages among the approximately 15 patients ranged from roughly 30 to 85 years, there were 10 men and 5 women, and disease was at TNM stage I to III. Sequencing generated a total of 125,075,908 productive TCRbeta reads, averaging about 4.2 million reads per sample. The study compared bulk TCRbeta repertoires between lung tumor tissue and matched distant non-tumor lung tissue from around 16 lung cancer patients. Some 31 paired specimens, one tumor and one normal lung sample per patient, were profiled by TCRbeta CDR3 sequencing.

RNA was isolated from bulk unsorted tissue, and RNA quality was assessed with a NanoDrop ND-1000 and an Agilent 2100. Distant non-tumor tissue taken more than 3 cm from the tumor edge was used as the normal lung sample. All donors had newly diagnosed lung cancer, had not received prior chemotherapy, and were admitted for thoracic surgery in China between August and November 2014. Patients with previous radiotherapy or chemotherapy, or with another concurrent cancer, were excluded from the study. Pieces of surgical tissue measuring roughly 1-2.2 cm3 were kept in RNAlater solution and held at -80 degrees C until needed. Overall study outcomes, separate from this receptor: Peripheral blood was not sequenced, so blood TCRbeta repertoires were not examined in the lung cancer patients of the study. The cohort had only about 14 patients, and the authors noted that larger samples and more detailed clinical data are needed. Tumor tissue showed significantly higher TCR diversity (inverse Simpson) than normal lung tissue, at roughly 390 vs 170 (P = 0.0075, Mann-Whitney U test). TCR diversity was significantly higher in younger patients, and higher tumor TCR diversity was associated with shorter overall and disease-free survival. A significantly larger cumulative share of the repertoire was made up by the top 100 clones in normal lung than in tumor tissue. The sequencing platform is not named in the methods, and unique molecular identifiers are not mentioned.

Counted from cysteine to phenylalanine, this CDR3 has 17 amino acids. Solely the CDR3 DNA is kept, with 51 bases framed from the first base. CDR1 is given as SGHNT and CDR2 as YYREEE, both from the germline V gene (reference sequence). The V and J ends are trimmed by 4 bases and 3 bases, leaving 22 bases between them. Libraries came from multiplex PCR. The sequencer listed for this sample is Illumina HiSeq 2500. TCRbeta libraries were built by three rounds of nested PCR using primers (Table S4), following protocols modified from ARM-PCR. Before sequencing, PCR products in the 200-500 bp range were cut out of the gel and cleaned up using the QIAquick gel extraction kit. The study's own analysis went as follows. Trimmomatic was used to clean the reads, FLASH merged the cleaned reads into complete CDR3 sequences, and MiTCR assigned the sequences to V(D)J germline segments. Clonal diversity was computed as the inverse Simpson's index with VDJtools. A read counted as productive if the sequence was in-frame and lacked a premature stop codon. TCRdb cleaned the public reads at Q25 with fastp, built clones with MiXCR and kept in-frame beta chains. Every CDR3 protein is listed once, alongside the most common genes and DNA of its rows. Here the V and J calls rest on TCRdb's processing, not on the authors' analysis. For this sample the table gives about 80,000 distinct CDR3 sequences, of which roughly 80% were detected only once. The ten largest clonotypes hold 40% to 65% of the sample.

A word on this clonotype: It lacks a known antigen. There are no base qualities to consult, and no much larger clone falls within one base.

The TCR sequence derives from a man between 60 and 75 years old with non-small cell lung cancer. Sequenced sample: distant non-tumor lung tissue. Recombination joined TRBV5-4 with TRBJ1-1, and the D gene may be TRBD1, 5 bases matching. The DNA sequence is as follows: TGTGCCAGCAGCGCAGTTCGACGGGGACGAGGCGACACTGAAGCTTTCTTT. Its protein is CASSAVRRGRGDTEAFF.